One TCR beta chain is described in this entry. Its target is not known. This sample is part of a study of beta chain features in type 1 diabetes. General study results and limits: Reduced insertions and increased deletions marked VDJ junctions in type 1 diabetes patients.

The CDR3 consists of 15 residues. V lost 4 bases and J lost 4; bases outside the gene matches: 5. The germline V gene has CDR1 SGHAT and CDR2 FQNNGV. The entirety of the isolated RNA underwent reverse transcription, so expressed TCRB transcripts were sequenced. Assay used: immunoSEQ multiplex PCR; TCRdb lists only in-frame clones, some missing. This table holds under 500,000 clones, approximately 31% found once. This chain connects TRBV11-2 to TRBJ2-2, with 8 nucleotides matching TRBD2. The sequence was obtained from a man aged 18 to 30 in good health. Sequencing input: naive CD4+ T cells from blood. CDR3 loop: CASSWGLAGTGELFF. The CDR3 DNA reads TGTGCCAGCAGCTGGGGGCTAGCGGGCACCGGGGAGCTGTTTTTT.